These T cell receptor beta chains were read from a single sample in a study of T cells after yellow fever vaccination. TCRdb independently ran MiXCR on the 5' RACE reads; one entry per CDR3 protein. The sample gives 70,000 or so distinct CDR3 sequences, approximately 5.9% of which show up once; roughly 2.3% is in the top ten. Sample: CD4+ T cells sorted from PBMCs, taken roughly 14 days after the first yellow fever vaccination. These receptors were collected from a man aged 18 to 30 who received the YFV17D yellow fever vaccine. Both conserved end residues are part of each CDR3. The order of the fields is V gene, J gene, D gene, clone size, CDR3 protein, CDR3 DNA. D genes are given only for firm matches. Size is stated as once, few, many or a size class.

TRBV7-7	TRBJ2-5	.	many	CASSLGTEETQYF	TGTGCCAGCAGTTTGGGGACGGAGGAGACCCAGTACTTC
TRBV20-1	TRBJ1-4	.	many	CSGAGGGKLFF	TGCAGTGGGGCGGGGGGCGGAAAACTGTTTTTT
TRBV5-1	TRBJ2-3	.	many	CASSLGGALSTDTQYF	TGCGCCAGCAGCTTAGGGGGGGCCCTAAGCACAGATACGCAGTATTTT
TRBV20-1	TRBJ2-2	.	many	CSAREQNTGELFF	TGCAGTGCTAGAGAGCAGAACACCGGGGAGCTGTTTTTT
TRBV5-4	TRBJ2-1	TRBD2	few	CASSDPGTSFNEQFF	TGTGCCAGCAGTGACCCCGGGACTAGCTTCAATGAGCAGTTCTTC
TRBV20-1	TRBJ1-5	.	many	CSARAQGRWQPQHF	TGCAGTGCTAGAGCGCAGGGGAGGTGGCAGCCCCAGCATTTT
TRBV6-1	TRBJ2-3	.	few	CASSRSQGLPDTQYF	TGTGCCAGCAGTAGGTCCCAGGGGCTCCCAGATACGCAGTATTTT
TRBV7-9	TRBJ1-3	.	few	CASSPRDGQSNTIYF	TGTGCCAGCAGCCCGAGGGACGGTCAGAGCAACACCATATATTTT
TRBV6-5	TRBJ1-2	TRBD1	many	CASRLEGAYGYTF	TGTGCCAGCAGGTTGGAGGGGGCCTATGGCTACACCTTC
TRBV7-9	TRBJ2-5	TRBD2	many	CASTLAGIQTQYF	TGTGCCAGCACCCTAGCGGGGATTCAGACCCAGTACTTC
TRBV29-1	TRBJ1-2	.	many	CSVDGGGGYGYTF	TGCAGCGTTGACGGGGGCGGAGGCTATGGCTACACCTTC
TRBV6-5	TRBJ1-5	.	many	CASSYSSGSSQPQHF	TGTGCCAGCAGTTACTCGAGTGGGTCAAGTCAGCCCCAGCATTTT
TRBV5-6	TRBJ2-5	.	many	CASSLAGLAQETQYF	TGTGCCAGCAGCTTAGCAGGGTTGGCCCAAGAGACCCAGTACTTC
TRBV6-5	TRBJ1-5	TRBD1	many	CASSAGTGNQPQHF	TGTGCCAGCAGCGCCGGGACAGGGAATCAGCCCCAGCATTTT
TRBV25-1	TRBJ2-5	.	many	CARTRGRGGETQYF	TGTGCCAGGACAAGGGGCAGGGGAGGAGAGACCCAGTACTTC